Below are 28 T cell receptor beta chains sequenced from a single sample in a study of T cells in Graves' hyperthyroidism and ophthalmopathy (dated by TCRdb to about 2019). To prepare the library, multiplex PCR was applied. The listed sequencing device is Illumina HiSeq 2000. The TCR beta CDR3 regions were amplified from the RNA transcripts. For the first round of RT-PCR on the TCR CDR3, the HTBI primer set was used together with the Qiagen OneStep RT-PCR kit. The public reads were reanalyzed by TCRdb: fastp trimming at Q25, MiXCR alignment, in-frame beta chains only. Duplicate CDR3 protein sequences are folded into a single record with the most common DNA and genes. Within this sample are 500,000 to 550,000 distinct CDR3 sequences, with less than 25% of them counted one time only. 26% of the sample lies in the top ten. The sample taken for sequencing was blood. These receptors were taken from a man aged 18 to 29 with Graves' hyperthyroidism.

This clonotype was picked up many times. V usage is TRBV9 and J usage is TRBJ2-5; D is uncertain. CDR1 and CDR2 from the germline V gene are SGDLS and YYNGEE. The CDR3 totals 13 residues. Trimming shortened V by 0 bases and J by 5 bases, and 8 bases separated the two germline ends. The CDR3, as DNA: TGTGCCAGCAGCGTAGGGATGTCGGAGACCCAGTACTTC. It codes for CASSVGMSETQYF.

Ten or more counts support this clonotype. The gene calls are TRBV6-1 and TRBJ2-7; 7 nucleotides line up with TRBD1. The trim removed 6 bases at V and 12 bases at J, leaving 5 bases unmatched. Germline loops: CDR1 MNHNS, CDR2 SASEGT. The CDR3 consists of 10 residues. CDR3 nucleotide sequence: TGTGCCAGCAGCTACCGGGACAGGTACTTC. It specifies CASSYRDRYF.

This clonotype showed up many times. The chain employs TRBV28 and TRBJ2-7; D tentatively fits TRBD1 or TRBD2 (6 bases each). The CDR3 runs 16 residues. The germline V gene encodes CDR1 MDHEN and CDR2 SYDVKM. Trimming left V 2 bases short and J 7 bases short, with 21 bases between. CDR3 DNA sequence: TGTGCCAGCAGTTTAATTACCGGGGGCGCCCTCGGTGAGCAGTACTTC. Residues: CASSLITGGALGEQYF. Complete variable domain (other parts from reference TRBV28 and TRBJ2-7): DVKVTQSSRYLVKRTGEKVFLECVQDMDHENMFWYRQDPGLGLRLIYFSYDVKMKEKGDIPEGYSVSREKKERFSLILESASTNQTSMYLCASSLITGGALGEQYFGPGTRLTVT.

The rearrangement joins TRBV5-1 to TRBJ1-2; D not certain. The germline V gene has CDR1 SGHRS and CDR2 YFSETQ. V was pared by 4 bases and J by 3 bases, with 16 bases between. CDR3 length equals 15 residues. CDR3 in DNA: TGCGCCAGCAGCCCCCGACGCAGCGCCGACTATGGCTACACCTTC. Residues: CASSPRRSADYGYTF. The full variable domain, with the rest looked up from reference TRBV5-1 and TRBJ1-2, is KAGVTQTPRYLIKTRGQQVTLSCSPISGHRSVSWYQQTPGQGLQFLFEYFSETQRNKGNFPGRFSGRQFSNSRSEMNVSTLELGDSALYLCASSPRRSADYGYTFGSGTRLTVV.

There are many counts of this clonotype. The gene calls are TRBV12-3 or TRBV12-4 and TRBJ1-2; D gene unclear. V lost 3 bases and J 8 bases, leaving 13 bases between the germline ends. This CDR3 is built from 13 residues. As DNA, the CDR3 is TGTGCCAGCAGTTTTGGCGCCTCGGCGGGCTACACCTTC. Its protein is CASSFGASAGYTF.

This clonotype was seen only a few times. V is TRBV19 and J is TRBJ1-6; 9 positions match TRBD1. V was clipped by 5 bases and J by 6 bases; unmatched bases: 5. Germline CDR1 is LNHDA and CDR2 is SQIVND (reference sequence). The CDR3 extends over 15 amino acids. The CDR3 nucleotides are TGTGCCAGTAGTCTCCGGGACAGGGTTAATTCACCCCTCCACTTT. Residues: CASSLRDRVNSPLHF.

This clonotype has at least ten counts. Its ends do not fully match the called genes, so a read error is possible. This chain connects TRBV27 to TRBJ2-7; a weak D match, TRBD2 (6 bases). Germline-derived CDR1 and CDR2 are MNHEY and SMNVEV (reference sequence). The CDR3 is made up of 14 amino acids. The CDR3 region is CASSPLHRREELYF. The CDR3 DNA follows: TGTGCCAGCAGTCCACTACACCGGAGGGAGGAGCTGTACTTC.

V and J are TRBV7-1 and TRBJ2-7; TRBD2 aligns across 10 bases. TRBV7-1 carries the ORF label, with uncertain function. The CDR3 loop spans 19 amino acids. With 3 bases clipped from V and 4 bases from J, the junction kept 18 bases outside the gene matches. Here the CDR3 reads CASSSLVKREGERSYEQYF. CDR3 in DNA: TGTGCCAGCAGCTCCCTCGTGAAGCGGGAGGGGGAGCGCTCTTACGAGCAGTACTTC.

This clonotype appeared many times. V usage is TRBV7-6 and J usage is TRBJ1-1, with D possibly being TRBD1 (5 bases). There are 14 residues in the CDR3. Germline CDR1 reads SGHVS; CDR2 reads FNYEAQ. V dropped 5 bases and J dropped 1 base, with 11 bases sitting between them. CDR3 DNA: TGTGCCAGCAGCCCTACAGGAGAGAACACTGAAGCTTTCTTT. Amino acid sequence: CASSPTGENTEAFF.

The chain couples TRBV6-5 to TRBJ2-3, with D tentatively TRBD1 or TRBD2 (5 bases each). Germline V gene lookup returns CDR1 MNHEY and CDR2 SVGAGI. This CDR3 spans 14 amino acids. V was cut by 2 bases and J by 3 bases, with 9 bases left in between. The CDR3 DNA reads TGTGCCAGCAGTTACGAGGGGCGGACAGATACGCAGTATTTT. Amino acid sequence: CASSYEGRTDTQYF.

Worth noting for this clonotype: A much larger clonotype is one base distant, so this may be a read error. The final CDR3 position lacks the conserved phenylalanine or tryptophan, pointing to a likely read error. This chain connects TRBV15 to TRBJ1-2, with a possible D match to TRBD1 (6 bases). Germline V gene data show CDR1 as LNHNV and CDR2 as YYDKDF (reference sequence). V lost 0 bases and J lost 0, with 8 bases in between. This CDR3 contains 15 residues. The CDR3: CATSREAGANYGYTL. CDR3 coding DNA: TGTGCCACCAGCAGAGAGGCAGGGGCTAACTATGGCTACACCCTC.

This rearrangement joins TRBV11-1 to TRBJ1-1; D may be TRBD1 (6 bases). This CDR3 is 15 amino acids long. Per the germline V gene, CDR1 is SGHAT and CDR2 is FQDESV (reference sequence). Trimming took 3 bases from V and 0 from J, leaving 11 bases between them. DNA for the CDR3: TGTGCCAGCAGCTTTGGACAGCTCATGAACACTGAAGCTTTCTTT. Translating gives CASSFGQLMNTEAFF.

This clonotype was observed many times. The gene calls are TRBV28 and TRBJ2-7; no clear D gene. Trimming took 3 bases from V and 2 from J, leaving 8 bases between them. The germline CDR1 and CDR2 sequences are MDHEN and SYDVKM. The CDR3 extends over 13 amino acids. CDR3: CASSFWMAYEQYF. CDR3 coding DNA: TGTGCCAGCAGTTTCTGGATGGCCTACGAGCAGTACTTC.

The chain recombines TRBV13 with TRBJ2-7, with a possible D match to TRBD1 (6 bases). CDR1 and CDR2 from the germline V gene are PRHDT and FYEKMQ (reference sequence). The CDR3 is 14 amino acids. V was pared by 5 bases and J by 5 bases, with 16 bases between. The CDR3 is CASSADRMLHEQYF. In DNA form, the CDR3 reads TGTGCCAGCAGCGCCGACAGGATGTTACACGAGCAGTACTTC.

This clonotype was seen only a few times. CDR3: CASRVPTGSNTGELFF. CDR3 DNA sequence: TGTGCCAGCAGAGTGCCGACAGGGTCGAACACCGGGGAGCTGTTTTTT. This chain joins TRBV6-2 or TRBV6-3 and TRBJ2-2; TRBD1 aligns across 7 bases. Germline loops: CDR1 MNHEY, CDR2 SVGEGT. The V segment lost 6 bases and the J segment 0 bases; nucleotides outside the gene matches: 7. CDR3 size: 16 residues.

This clonotype was counted many times. The gene calls are TRBV7-6 and TRBJ1-1, with D tentatively TRBD1 (5 bases). Trimming shortened V by 5 bases and J by 4 bases, and 14 bases separated the two germline ends. The CDR3 has 14 residues. The germline V gene encodes CDR1 SGHVS and CDR2 FNYEAQ. The CDR3 loop is CASSPAVGGTEAFF. In DNA, the CDR3 is TGTGCCAGCAGCCCGGCGGTGGGGGGCACTGAAGCTTTCTTT.

V and J are TRBV6-1 and TRBJ2-5; D may correspond to TRBD1 or TRBD2 (6 bases each). CDR1 is MNHNS and CDR2 is SASEGT in the germline V gene. CDR3 length: 15 amino acids. V lost 4 bases and J lost 2, with 14 bases in between. The CDR3 region is CASSVGGMGQETQYF. CDR3 in DNA: TGTGCCAGCAGTGTAGGGGGGATGGGTCAAGAGACCCAGTACTTC.

The gene calls are TRBV12-3 or TRBV12-4 and TRBJ1-1; D not resolved. Trimming pared 4 bases from V and 8 bases from J, leaving 8 bases between. The CDR3 covers 11 residues. The CDR3, as DNA: TGTGCCAGCAGTTCTGCAGTCGAAGCTTTCTTT. Translation: CASSSAVEAFF.

Concerning this clonotype itself: The junction does not match germline at one end; this may be a read error. V and J are TRBV6-1 and TRBJ1-5; a possible D gene is TRBD1 (6 bases). CDR1 MNHNS and CDR2 SASEGT come from the germline V gene. This CDR3 has 15 residues. The CDR3 here is CAGSDQGYSNQPQHF. CDR3 bases: TGTGCCGGCAGTGACCAGGGGTATAGCAATCAGCCCCAGCATTTT.

This clonotype showed up many times. The chain links TRBV6-5 to TRBJ1-2, with 9 bases aligning to TRBD1. Germline V gene lookup returns CDR1 MNHEY and CDR2 SVGAGI. With V trimmed by 2 bases and J by 7 bases, 8 bases remained unmatched. The CDR3 sequence is 15 residues long. DNA of the CDR3: TGTGCCAGCAGTTACGGTCCTGGACAGGGGCCTGGCTACACCTTC. Translated: CASSYGPGQGPGYTF.

The V gene is TRBV12-5, the J gene TRBJ1-5; D might be TRBD1 (5 bases). Germline V gives CDR1 LGHNT, CDR2 FRNRAP. The V end lost 6 bases, the J end lost 7 bases, and 13 bases lay between the germline ends. This CDR3 comprises 13 residues. In DNA form, the CDR3 reads TGTGCTAGTGGAGAGACAGACAACCAGCCCCAGCATTTT. The encoded protein is CASGETDNQPQHF. Based on the CDR3 plus reference TRBV12-5 and TRBJ1-5, the full variable domain is DARVTQTPRHKVTEMGQEVTMRCQPILGHNTVFWYRQTMMQGLELLAYFRNRAPLDDSGMPKDRFSAEMPDATLATLKIQPSEPRDSAVYFCASGETDNQPQHFGDGTRLSIL.

V usage is TRBV6-1 and J usage is TRBJ1-1; the D is unclear. The germline CDR1 and CDR2 sequences are MNHNS and SASEGT. Between the trimmed V and J ends, which lost 7 bases and 1 base, there was a span of 16 bases. This CDR3 contains 15 residues. CDR3 in DNA: TGTGCCAGCACCCGAGACACATTCCAGAACACTGAAGCTTTCTTT. Translation: CASTRDTFQNTEAFF.

This clonotype was recorded at least ten times. The chain has TRBV28 and TRBJ1-6; D perhaps matches TRBD1 (5 bases). The CDR3 is 16 amino acids. Germline CDR1 and CDR2: MDHEN and SYDVKM. Trimming stripped 5 bases from V and 7 bases from J, with 18 bases between. The CDR3 nucleotides read TGTGCCAGCAGTACTAAGGGGATCGGGTCGAATTCACCCCTCCACTTT. Its protein product is CASSTKGIGSNSPLHF.

This clonotype showed up just a few times. This sequence joins TRBV2 and TRBJ1-1; no firm D call. V lost 6 bases to trimming and J lost 4 bases, with 15 bases between them. This CDR3 is built from 14 residues. Germline V gene data show CDR1 as SNHLY and CDR2 as FYNNEI. For the CDR3, the DNA is TGTGCCAGCAGCCCCCCTGGTTGGCTCACTGAAGCTTTCTTT. As protein: CASSPPGWLTEAFF.

The rearrangement uses TRBV6-1 and TRBJ1-1; 8 nucleotides match TRBD1. Germline V gene sequence: CDR1 MNHNS, CDR2 SASEGT. With 3 bases clipped from V and 4 bases from J, the junction kept 4 bases outside the gene matches. The length of the CDR3 is 14 residues. The CDR3 is CASSDGQGFTEAFF. Here the CDR3 DNA reads TGTGCCAGCAGTGATGGACAGGGCTTCACTGAAGCTTTCTTT.

This clonotype was seen many times. The rearrangement joins TRBV24-1 to TRBJ1-5; 8 nucleotides agree with TRBD1. The CDR3 extends over 13 amino acids. CDR1 KGHDR and CDR2 SFDVKD come from the germline V gene. The V and J ends lost 9 bases and 3 bases, in that order; junction bases with no gene match: 3. CDR3 in amino acids: CATQGQDNQPQHF. The CDR3 bases are TGTGCCACCCAGGGACAGGACAATCAGCCCCAGCATTTT.

Many counts were recorded for this clonotype. The V call is TRBV7-9, the J call TRBJ2-7; D call uncertain. V lost 2 bases and J 2 bases, leaving 7 bases between the germline ends. This CDR3 has 13 residues. Looked up from germline, CDR1 is SEHNR and CDR2 is FQNEAQ (reference sequence). As DNA, the CDR3 is TGTGCCAGCAGCTTATCGAATACCTACGAGCAGTACTTC. Amino acid sequence: CASSLSNTYEQYF.

At least ten counts were recorded for this clonotype. The genes are TRBV29-1 and TRBJ2-5; 7 nucleotides match TRBD1. V lost 6 bases and J lost 5; bases outside the gene matches: 12. This CDR3 has 14 amino acids. The germline CDR1 and CDR2 sequences are SQVTM and ANQGSEA. CDR3 protein: CSVGLGGRRETQYF. CDR3 DNA sequence: TGCAGCGTCGGCCTAGGGGGCCGAAGGGAGACCCAGTACTTC.